This T cell receptor (beta chain) stems from a study of cytomegalovirus exposure and HLA in healthy donors (dated by TCRdb to 2016 to 2017). In terms of the full investigation: According to an earlier analysis of 550 to 750 of the donors, some 170 million T cells yielded over 90 million unique TCR beta sequences and about 280 Gb of sequence data. HLA typing covered class I and class II loci at four-digit resolution. All discovery cohort repertoires had been generated using a single sequencing platform. The number of typed donors differed by locus: roughly 620-630 for A, B, C, DRB1 and DQB1; approximately 530 for DQA1; some 590 for DPA1; and roughly 490 for DPB1. The study aimed to test whether signatures of past pathogen exposure could be identified by cataloging public T cell receptors. In a later analysis, previously published TCR beta repertoires from 500 to 750 donors were re-analyzed and high-resolution HLA genotyping was added so that TCR occurrence patterns could be studied. The T cell repertoires of several hundred subjects were profiled by immunosequencing and related to cytomegalovirus serostatus. A later genetic analysis took genome-wide SNP genotypes for about 65% of the 666 donors and used that subset as a discovery cohort. An earlier analysis of 587 of the donors used high-throughput TCR beta sequencing to judge whether each TCR beta V gene segment behaved as functional or pseudogenic. About 310 gigabases of sequencing data and tens of millions of unique TCR sequences were included in an early release covering under 650 HLA-typed donors. Of the approximately 370 genotyped donors, more than 75% were placed in the genetic ancestry cluster associated with self-reported Caucasian donors. Donor age, sex, ethnicity and CMV serostatus were compiled alongside the repertoire data. A separate validation cohort of approximately 120 different subjects was used in addition to the roughly 640-subject first cohort. The later analysis used no new phenotypic data to find candidate immune exposures, relying instead on TCR beta sequences and their occurrence across donors. Four or five DR-DQ haplotypes were treated as single units for association and clustering because of strong linkage in the cohort. The study combined high-throughput TCR immunosequencing, statistical association of individual TCRs with disease status, and machine learning to predict cytomegalovirus infection status. On average, roughly 250,000 unique TCR beta nucleotide sequences were sequenced per donor among several hundred genotyped donors of the cohort, with roughly a sixth of those sequences being non-productive.

Library construction relied on the immunoSEQ multiplex PCR assay. For the multiplex PCR, a mixture combining 60 forward primers for TCR Vbeta segments and 13 reverse primers for TCR Jbeta segments was used. The CDR3 region of rearranged TCR beta genes was amplified from genomic DNA by a multiplex PCR assay. On the Illumina HiSeq System, the amplified TCR beta libraries were sequenced as 87-base-pair reads. The paper's processing steps were these. In a later analysis, roughly 80 million unique TCR beta chains were counted across the roughly 610 repertoires, and some 10 million of these chains were shared by at least two donors. Raw reads were error-corrected and collapsed into unique sequences by a nearest-neighbor algorithm in which closely related sequences were merged to remove PCR and sequencing errors. To assign V, D and J gene segments, CDR3 sequences were aligned to IMGT reference sequences. Each retained sequence needed at least a six-nucleotide match to both a V gene segment and a J gene segment. A rearrangement counted as productive if the CDR3 had no stop codons and remained in frame with V and J, and every other rearrangement counted as non-productive. CDR3 was defined according to IMGT convention as the region running from the second conserved V-encoded cysteine to the conserved J-encoded phenylalanine. Sequences without an unambiguous match to a single V gene segment were excluded from the earlier analysis of approximately 600 of the donors. In an earlier analysis of 500 to 750 of the donors, V segments were called functional above 56.7% productive rearrangements and were called segregating when the between-donor standard deviation exceeded 5%. A statistical classification framework was built to diagnose cytomegalovirus status from the catalog of TCR beta chain sequences. V and J gene assignment, in a later analysis, came from comparing TCR nucleotide sequences with IMGT/GENE-DB human TR gene sequences. Using the TCRdist pipeline, a later analysis assigned CDR3 sequences along with most-parsimonious VDJ recombination scenarios. In a later analysis, each TCR beta chain was defined by its CDR3 amino acid sequence together with its V-gene family, and reads without a unique V-gene family were excluded. To address suspected cross-contamination and a sequencing artifact, a later analysis removed 592 highly shared, low-generation-probability nucleotide sequences. A later analysis calculated a clonal expansion index for each public chain from normalized within-repertoire ranks of inferred template counts. Generation probabilities in a later analysis came from a VDJ recombination model fitted to out-of-frame rearrangements, and those results were checked against IGoR. Hypergeometric tests were used in a later analysis to score TCR-TCR, TCR-HLA and TCR-CMV co-occurrence, with a repertoire-size bias correction applied to the TCR pairs. To estimate false discovery rates, a later analysis permuted the HLA or CMV assignments 20 times. A later analysis grouped co-occurring TCRs with DBSCAN, adding TCRdist sequence similarity when clustering within HLA-allele-positive subsets. For co-occurrence clustering, repertoires with fewer than 30,000 or more than 120,000 public chains were excluded, along with five repertoires with anomalous nucleotide sharing. TCRdb carries this immuneACCESS record with in-frame sequences only. Its versions omit some clonotypes, under half of them owing to an unresolved V gene in the studies checked, with the rest unexplained. That table gives V, J and clone size, and the DNA gave D and trimming. The sample table holds 100,000 or so clones, of which roughly four fifths were seen once. Over 9.5% of the sample is in the top ten clones.

This clone occurred a few times. The specificity of this receptor is unknown. The record has no base qualities; no much larger clone is one base away. Ends trimmed: V by 6 bases, J by 9 bases; bases unmatched to a gene: 6. CDR1 and CDR2, looked up from the germline V gene, are SGHTA and FQGNSA. The CDR3 goes from the cysteine to the phenylalanine over 14 residues. The entry retains the CDR3 DNA only, 42 bases that are in frame from base 1. In total, fewer than 750 healthy bone marrow donors made up the cohort. At the time of sampling, all cohort members were nominally healthy, though unrecorded immune exposures were likely present. The donor was CMV seronegative and was included in the group of 352 seronegative cohort members. Each donor provided a peripheral blood sample, and peripheral blood mononuclear cells were used for TCR beta sequencing. Genomic DNA extraction from the blood cell samples was performed with the Qiagen DNeasy Blood Extraction Kit.

The research as a whole found: In a later analysis, some 17,000 TCR beta sequences were associated with specific HLA alleles at a false discovery rate of 0.05. In a later genetic analysis, a missense DCLRE1C variant was associated with V-gene and J-gene trimming of TCR beta chains, and the association was replicated in an independent cohort. Some IMGT-functional V segments, including TRBV6-2 and TRBV6-3, could not be told apart with the 87-base-pair reads, so those segments were excluded. A total of roughly 160 TCR beta chains were listed by the study as associated with cytomegalovirus. Compared with equally common non-associated chains, HLA-associated TCR beta chains in a later analysis were more clonally expanded and had lower generation probabilities. A cluster of highly shared sequence variants was judged likely to be a technical artifact of the sequencing pipeline. When HLA alleles, especially DR and DQ, strongly co-occurred, TCR associations were difficult to assign to individual alleles. Seventeen rarely observed V segments, including chromosome 9 orphons, were excluded from the earlier analysis of a few hundred of the donors because counts were too low. Linkage disequilibrium might explain the correlated functional status among segregating V segments, but an unknown experimental factor could not be ruled out. Cytomegalovirus status was reported to be diagnosed by the classifier with high specificity and sensitivity in both the original and validation cohorts. In a later analysis, TCR association rates were found to vary across HLA loci, with the most associated TCRs seen for DRB1 alleles and the fewest for HLA-C alleles. In a later genetic analysis, fewer N-insertions in productive TCRs were reported among donors in an Asian-associated ancestry cluster than the roughly 700-donor mean. While some public TCRs were present in many individuals, most TCR sequences turned up only very rarely across donors. Because some donors lacked HLA typing at each locus, the association tests relied only on the typed subset. In a later analysis, most CMV-associated TCR beta chains were found to appear HLA-restricted, with HLA associations seemingly driven largely by CMV exposure. In vitro tests confirmed that three of the cytomegalovirus-associated TCR beta chains recognize cytomegalovirus antigens. Several of the top co-occurrence clusters appeared to be linked to parvovirus B19, influenza, CMV and Epstein-Barr virus, according to a later analysis. Sequencing depth was assumed to be roughly uniform across donors in the presence/absence analyses, though that assumption may not hold. A further reported finding was that TCR beta sequences accurately predicted the HLA-A and HLA-B alleles for most subjects in the first cohort. This cohort had only TCR beta chains sequenced, and the lack of alpha or paired-chain data limited which features could be detected. The authors suggested that the approach could potentially be generalized to other disease states and immunological phenotypes. In an earlier analysis of around 600 of the donors, most TCR beta V segments were observed in productive rearrangements about 87% or about 30% of the time, broadly matching IMGT annotations. CMV serostatus was the only immune exposure information available for the cohort.

Sequencing was carried out using PBMCs. The rearrangement combines TRBV7-2 with TRBJ2-1; 12 bases in the junction line up with TRBD2. The sequence came from a man over 45 in good health and CMV-seronegative. The CDR3 region has the sequence CASSRLAGAAEQFF. The base sequence is TGTGCCAGCAGTCGACTAGCGGGAGCGGCTGAGCAGTTCTTC.